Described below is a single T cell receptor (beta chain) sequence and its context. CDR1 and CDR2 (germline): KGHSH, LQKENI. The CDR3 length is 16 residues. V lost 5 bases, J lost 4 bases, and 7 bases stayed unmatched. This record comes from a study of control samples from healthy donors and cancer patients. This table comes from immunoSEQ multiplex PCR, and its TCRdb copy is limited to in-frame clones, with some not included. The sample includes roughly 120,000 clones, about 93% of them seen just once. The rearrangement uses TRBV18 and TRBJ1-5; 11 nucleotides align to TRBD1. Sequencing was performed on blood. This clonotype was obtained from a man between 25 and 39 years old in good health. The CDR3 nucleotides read TGTGCCAGCTCAAACCAGGGACAGGGGGGAAATCAGCCCCAGCATTTT. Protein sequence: CASSNQGQGGNQPQHF.